This T cell receptor (beta chain) was captured by sequencing in a study of blood T cell repertoires in COVID-19. Study details: Sites across the United States, Italy and Spain contributed samples from acute and convalescent COVID-19. The cDNA or gDNA used as material had been derived from T cells, B-cell-depleted T cells, or PBMCs.

Per the germline V gene, CDR1 is SGHNT and CDR2 is YENEEA. The CDR3 length is 14 residues. The germline V and J ends were trimmed by 0 bases and 4 bases, with 9 bases remaining between them. Under the authors' procedure: Reference gene primer amplification gave nucleated cell count estimates. Profiling relied on immunoSEQ multiplex PCR, and the TCRdb table lists in-frame clones only, not all of them. V, J and clone size are taken as reported in that table, and D and trimming were inferred from the DNA itself. The table records some 490,000 clones, 80% to 90% of them present only once. This receptor was identified in a human donor in a cohort sampled during active COVID-19. The chain uses TRBV11-3 and TRBJ2-5; D is perhaps TRBD2 (6 bases). The source material was peripheral blood. The CDR3 DNA is TGTGCCAGCAGCTTAGACCCAGCGGGAGAGACCCAGTACTTC. Its translation: CASSLDPAGETQYF. Combining the CDR3 with reference TRBV11-3 and TRBJ2-5 gives the whole variable domain EAGVVQSPRYKIIEKKQPVAFWCNPISGHNTLYWYLQNLGQGPELLIRYENEEAVDDSQLPKDRFSAERLKGVDSTLKIQPAELGDSAVYLCASSLDPAGETQYFGPGTRLLVL.